A single sample is the source of the 2 T cell receptor beta chains below, sequenced in a study of T-cell reconstitution after alpha-beta-depleted transplantation in children. As it was prepared, the TCRbeta library received unique molecular identifiers. TCRdb re-called the PCR reads with MiXCR, one entry per CDR3 protein. The table includes 600,000 to 700,000 distinct CDR3 sequences, roughly 15% detected once. The input for sequencing was PBMCs from the stem cell graft donor, taken from the stem cell graft. Receptors were obtained from a human donor who donated a stem cell graft to a child with acute myeloid leukemia.

The chain is built from TRBV7-2 and TRBJ1-2; maybe TRBD1 (5 bases). Trimming removed 1 base at V and 4 bases at J, with 13 bases between. Germline lookup yields CDR1 SGHTA and CDR2 FQGNSA. The CDR3 runs to 15 residues. CDR3 DNA: TGTGCCAGCAGCTTAGGCCAGGGCCTATCCTATGGCTACACCTTC. It translates to CASSLGQGLSYGYTF.

This clonotype was counted ten times or more. V and J are TRBV10-3 and TRBJ2-3, with TRBD2 matching 7 bases. This CDR3 has 13 amino acids. The ends lost 6 bases at V and 1 base at J; junction bases unmatched: 1. Germline assignment: CDR1 ENHRY and CDR2 SYGVKD. The CDR3 here is CAISSGGTDTQYF. CDR3 in DNA: TGTGCCATCAGCAGCGGGGGCACAGATACGCAGTATTTT.